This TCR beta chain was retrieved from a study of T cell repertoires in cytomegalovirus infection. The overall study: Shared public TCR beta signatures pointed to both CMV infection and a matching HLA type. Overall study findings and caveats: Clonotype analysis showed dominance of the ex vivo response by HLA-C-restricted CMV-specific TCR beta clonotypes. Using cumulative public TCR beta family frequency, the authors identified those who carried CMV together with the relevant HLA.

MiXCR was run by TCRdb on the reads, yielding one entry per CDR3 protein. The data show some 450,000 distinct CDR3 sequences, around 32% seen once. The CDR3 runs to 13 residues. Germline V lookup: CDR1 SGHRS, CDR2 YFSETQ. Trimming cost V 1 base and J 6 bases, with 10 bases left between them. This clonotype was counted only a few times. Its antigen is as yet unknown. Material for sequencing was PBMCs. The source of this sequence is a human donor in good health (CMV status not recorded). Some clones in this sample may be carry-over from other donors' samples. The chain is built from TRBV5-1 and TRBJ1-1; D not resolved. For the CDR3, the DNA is TGCGCCAGCAGCTTGTATGGCAGTCCTGAAGCTTTCTTT. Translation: CASSLYGSPEAFF.